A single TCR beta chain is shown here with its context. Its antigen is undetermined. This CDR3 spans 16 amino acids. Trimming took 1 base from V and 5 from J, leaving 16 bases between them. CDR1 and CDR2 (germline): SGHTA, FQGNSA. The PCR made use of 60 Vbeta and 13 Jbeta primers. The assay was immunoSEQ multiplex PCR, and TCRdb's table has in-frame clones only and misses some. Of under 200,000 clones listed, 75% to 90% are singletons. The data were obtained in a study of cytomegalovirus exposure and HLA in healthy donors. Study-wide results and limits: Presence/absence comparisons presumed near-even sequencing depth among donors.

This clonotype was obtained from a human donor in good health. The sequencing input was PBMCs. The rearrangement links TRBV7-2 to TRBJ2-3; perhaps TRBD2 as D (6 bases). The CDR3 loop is CASSLVAGRLGDTQYF. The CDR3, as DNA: TGTGCCAGCAGCTTAGTTGCGGGGCGCCTGGGAGATACGCAGTATTTT. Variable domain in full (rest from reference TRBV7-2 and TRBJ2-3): GAGVSQSPSNKVTEKGKDVELRCDPISGHTALYWYRQSLGQGLEFLIYFQGNSAPDKSGLPSDRFSAERTGGSVSTLTIQRTQQEDSAVYLCASSLVAGRLGDTQYFGPGTRLTVL.